These T cell receptor beta chains were read from a single sample in a study of T cells after yellow fever vaccination. TCRdb re-called the 5' RACE reads with MiXCR, one entry per CDR3 protein. In the table there are some 100,000 distinct CDR3 sequences, 6.5% to 9% of which are singletons. The sequences come from CD4+ T cells sorted from PBMCs, collected roughly seven weeks after the first yellow fever vaccination. Receptors originate from a man aged 18-30 years who received the YFV17D yellow fever vaccine. CDR3s include the opening cysteine and the closing phenylalanine or tryptophan. The order of the fields is CDR3 protein, V gene.

CDR3 protein: CASSLAHYPNTGELFF
V gene: TRBV7-9

CDR3 protein: CASSVTGDGNTIYF
V gene: TRBV9

CDR3 protein: CASSKGDGIYEQYF
V gene: TRBV6-2/TRBV6-3

CDR3 protein: CASSEAGQNNEQFF
V gene: TRBV6-1

CDR3 protein: CASSGGTGGRRRSYNEQFF
V gene: TRBV5-6

CDR3 protein: CSASIAPITDTQYF
V gene: TRBV20-1

CDR3 protein: CASSWDSHYNEQFF
V gene: TRBV5-4

CDR3 protein: CASSTGTPFYYEQFF
V gene: TRBV28

CDR3 protein: CSVHGQNTEAFF
V gene: TRBV29-1

CDR3 protein: CASSFSVGLSQHF
V gene: TRBV28

CDR3 protein: CSASTGAAGVDNEQFF
V gene: TRBV20-1

CDR3 protein: CASSLIWQETQYF
V gene: TRBV7-2

CDR3 protein: CASSFSPTDTQYF
V gene: TRBV7-2

CDR3 protein: CSAPLGGQSYGYTF
V gene: TRBV20-1

CDR3 protein: CASSLLESSYNEQFF
V gene: TRBV7-3

CDR3 protein: CAWTSNRGGNGYTF
V gene: TRBV30

CDR3 protein: CSARDPRGTDTQYF
V gene: TRBV20-1

CDR3 protein: CASGLVPTVSNQPQHF
V gene: TRBV12-5

CDR3 protein: CAWSPGLATDTQYF
V gene: TRBV30

CDR3 protein: CASKAGGIGQFF
V gene: TRBV5-1

CDR3 protein: CAISGSGEKLFF
V gene: TRBV10-3

CDR3 protein: CASSQNSGWADTQYF
V gene: TRBV11-2